This is a list of T cell receptor beta chains from one sample in a study of human T cells and chemical hapten exposure. TCRdb recomputed calls from the RACE reads with MiXCR, one row per CDR3 protein. The top ten clones hold under 1.5% of a sample with 79,000 or so distinct CDR3 sequences, under 13% of them seen once. This specimen consisted of whole blood, obtained in connection with sensitization to the hapten diphenylcyclopropenone (DPC). These receptors were taken from a woman aged 45-65 years with alopecia areata. Some clones in this sample may be carry-over from other donors' samples. Each CDR3 is given with its conserved first and last residue. A D gene is named only where the DNA matches it firmly. Only some rows state a clone size, as once, few, many or a class for expanded clones.

v_call: TRBV6-6
j_call: TRBJ2-3
clone_size: many
d_call: TRBD2
cdr3_nt: TGTGCCAGCAGTCCTGGGACTAGCGGGAGCACAGATACGCAGTATTTT
cdr3_aa: CASSPGTSGSTDTQYF

v_call: TRBV6-5
j_call: TRBJ2-3
clone_size: few
d_call: TRBD2
cdr3_nt: TGTGCCAGCAGTCCTAGCGGGAGTAAGGCAGATACGCAGTATTTT
cdr3_aa: CASSPSGSKADTQYF

v_call: TRBV28
j_call: TRBJ2-7
clone_size: .
d_call: TRBD2
cdr3_nt: TGTGCCAGCAGTTCGTACCTCCAGCGGGAGGCCCCCTACGAGCAGTACTTC
cdr3_aa: CASSSYLQREAPYEQYF

v_call: TRBV7-2
j_call: TRBJ2-3
clone_size: many
d_call: TRBD2
cdr3_nt: TGTGCCAGCAGCTTAGCCCTACTAGCGGGAGGGTTTAGCACAGATACGCAGTATTTT
cdr3_aa: CASSLALLAGGFSTDTQYF

v_call: TRBV11-2
j_call: TRBJ2-4
clone_size: many
d_call: .
cdr3_nt: TGTGCCAGCAGCTTAGATAAGAAAAACATTCAGTACTTC
cdr3_aa: CASSLDKKNIQYF

v_call: TRBV11-3
j_call: TRBJ2-7
clone_size: few
d_call: .
cdr3_nt: TGTGCCAGCAGCCCCGTCACATCGGGCGAGCAGTACTTC
cdr3_aa: CASSPVTSGEQYF

v_call: TRBV6-5
j_call: TRBJ2-2
clone_size: .
d_call: .
cdr3_nt: TGTGCCAGCAGTTACTCAGGAGCACAGTTAAACACCGGGGAGCTGTTTTTT
cdr3_aa: CASSYSGAQLNTGELFF

v_call: TRBV29-1
j_call: TRBJ1-1
clone_size: .
d_call: TRBD1
cdr3_nt: TGCAGCGGCCACAGGGGGCGAACTGAAGCTTTCTTT
cdr3_aa: CSGHRGRTEAFF

v_call: TRBV11-2
j_call: TRBJ2-7
clone_size: .
d_call: .
cdr3_nt: TGTGCCAGCAGCTTAGGGTCGCCGCCTCGCGAGCAGTACTTC
cdr3_aa: CASSLGSPPREQYF

v_call: TRBV6-2/TRBV6-3
j_call: TRBJ1-5
clone_size: few
d_call: TRBD1
cdr3_nt: TGTGCCAGCAGTTACCGGGCCCCCGGGACAGGGGATCAGCCCCAGCATTTT
cdr3_aa: CASSYRAPGTGDQPQHF

v_call: TRBV2
j_call: TRBJ1-1
clone_size: .
d_call: .
cdr3_nt: TGTGCCAGCAATCCTGAAAACTTGGGGAACACTGAAGCTTTCTTT
cdr3_aa: CASNPENLGNTEAFF

v_call: TRBV30
j_call: TRBJ2-2
clone_size: few
d_call: .
cdr3_nt: TGTGCCTGGAGTGCACCCTTCCTGTCCAGGGAGAGAGGCGGGGAGCTGTTTTTT
cdr3_aa: CAWSAPFLSRERGGELFF

v_call: TRBV29-1
j_call: TRBJ2-6
clone_size: .
d_call: .
cdr3_nt: TGCAGCGTTGAGGCAGGGGAGGTCTCTGGGGCCAACGTCCTGACTTTC
cdr3_aa: CSVEAGEVSGANVLTF

v_call: TRBV12-3/TRBV12-4
j_call: TRBJ2-7
clone_size: .
d_call: TRBD2
cdr3_nt: TGTGCCAGCAGCCCAGGACTAGTCGGGGGTTCCTACGAGCAGTACTTC
cdr3_aa: CASSPGLVGGSYEQYF

v_call: TRBV6-6
j_call: TRBJ1-2
clone_size: .
d_call: TRBD1
cdr3_nt: TGTGCCAGCAGTACTAGCGGGGGACAGGGGGAAGGCTATGGCTACACCTTC
cdr3_aa: CASSTSGGQGEGYGYTF

v_call: TRBV5-5
j_call: TRBJ1-2
clone_size: few
d_call: .
cdr3_nt: TGTGCCAGCAGCTCTGCCAGGGGAATCGATGGCTACACCTTC
cdr3_aa: CASSSARGIDGYTF

v_call: TRBV28
j_call: TRBJ2-4
clone_size: .
d_call: .
cdr3_nt: TGTGCCAGCAGGGAGGACTTAGCCAAAAACATTCAGTACTTC
cdr3_aa: CASREDLAKNIQYF

v_call: TRBV6-2/TRBV6-3
j_call: TRBJ2-5
clone_size: few
d_call: .
cdr3_nt: TGTGCCAGCAGTCGACTTCCGGGACACTGGCGGGAGACCCAGTACTTC
cdr3_aa: CASSRLPGHWRETQYF

v_call: TRBV27
j_call: TRBJ1-4
clone_size: few
d_call: .
cdr3_nt: TGTGCCAGCAGTCCGAGGCGGACTAATGAAAAACTGTTTTTT
cdr3_aa: CASSPRRTNEKLFF

v_call: TRBV4-2
j_call: TRBJ2-1
clone_size: many
d_call: .
cdr3_nt: TGTGCCAGCAGCCAAGCCGGGAGATCGGACAATGAGCAGTTCTTC
cdr3_aa: CASSQAGRSDNEQFF

v_call: TRBV18
j_call: TRBJ2-3
clone_size: .
d_call: .
cdr3_nt: TGTGCCAGCTCACCTGTTTCCGGCAGCGGAGGGGGAGATACGCAGTATTTT
cdr3_aa: CASSPVSGSGGGDTQYF

v_call: TRBV9
j_call: TRBJ1-4
clone_size: .
d_call: .
cdr3_nt: TGTGCCAGCAGCGTAGGGACAGTAGATGAAAAACTGTTTTTT
cdr3_aa: CASSVGTVDEKLFF

v_call: TRBV19
j_call: TRBJ2-1
clone_size: .
d_call: TRBD1
cdr3_nt: TGTGCCAGTAGAACAGGGGGCGTTTACAATGAGCAGTTCTTC
cdr3_aa: CASRTGGVYNEQFF

v_call: TRBV5-1
j_call: TRBJ2-5
clone_size: .
d_call: TRBD2
cdr3_nt: TGCGCCAGCAGCCGGACTGGGAGGGACCAAGAGACCCAGTACTTC
cdr3_aa: CASSRTGRDQETQYF

v_call: TRBV11-3
j_call: TRBJ1-6
clone_size: many
d_call: TRBD1
cdr3_nt: TGTGCCAGCAGCTTATTCGGACAGGCTCGGTCACCCCTCCACTTT
cdr3_aa: CASSLFGQARSPLHF

v_call: TRBV7-6
j_call: TRBJ2-3
clone_size: .
d_call: .
cdr3_nt: TGTGCCAGCACAGGTGGCTCCCGGGGCGGGCAGTATTTT
cdr3_aa: CASTGGSRGGQYF

v_call: TRBV7-2
j_call: TRBJ2-2
clone_size: .
d_call: .
cdr3_nt: TGTGCCAGCAGCTTAGTGGTACTAATTGCCACCGGGGAGCTGTTTTTT
cdr3_aa: CASSLVVLIATGELFF

v_call: TRBV6-2/TRBV6-3
j_call: TRBJ1-5
clone_size: many
d_call: .
cdr3_nt: TGTGCCAGCAGTTACCCTCAGCCCCAGCATTTT
cdr3_aa: CASSYPQPQHF

v_call: TRBV7-2
j_call: TRBJ1-1
clone_size: few
d_call: TRBD1
cdr3_nt: TGTGCCAGCAGCATCGGGACAGGGGGCAAGAACACTGAAGCTTTCTTT
cdr3_aa: CASSIGTGGKNTEAFF

v_call: TRBV7-9
j_call: TRBJ2-7
clone_size: few
d_call: .
cdr3_nt: TGTGCCAGCAGCCGCGGGGTTCTTTCCTACGAGCAGTACTTC
cdr3_aa: CASSRGVLSYEQYF

v_call: TRBV3-1
j_call: TRBJ2-6
clone_size: .
d_call: TRBD1
cdr3_nt: TGTGCCAGCCGGACAGGGTCCTTCTCTGGGGCCAACGTCCTGACTTTC
cdr3_aa: CASRTGSFSGANVLTF

v_call: TRBV7-2
j_call: TRBJ1-1
clone_size: few
d_call: .
cdr3_nt: TGTGCCAGCAGCTTAAAACGCAACACTGAAGCTTTCTTT
cdr3_aa: CASSLKRNTEAFF

v_call: TRBV7-9
j_call: TRBJ1-5
clone_size: .
d_call: .
cdr3_nt: TGTGCCAGCAGCCTAATAGGTGGGGCCCAGCATTTT
cdr3_aa: CASSLIGGAQHF